The text below deals with one T cell receptor beta chain. The source of the sample is a study of Ad26.COV2.S vaccination and SARS-CoV-2 variants. This table comes from immunoSEQ multiplex PCR, and its TCRdb copy is limited to in-frame clones, with some not included. The repertoire holds fewer than 400,000 clones, 85% to 90% seen once, with roughly 6% in the top ten. Trimming took 5 bases from V and 5 from J, leaving 9 bases between them. This CDR3 has 12 residues. Germline values: CDR1 SGHVS, CDR2 FQNEAQ. Treatment in this sample: roughly 19 received Ad26.COV2.S at low or high dose, single or two shots; about 5 received placebo; per-sample allocation not given. The investigators took samples on day 63 after the first vaccine or placebo injection. Ad26.COV2.S expressed prefusion-stabilized spike from the original Wuhan strain.

The chain employs TRBV7-8 and TRBJ1-1, with D unclear. The sequencing used peripheral blood, collected in a trial of Ad26.COV2.S vaccine versus placebo. This clonotype was obtained from a person aged 18-65 years who received the Ad26.COV2.S COVID-19 vaccine or a placebo. The CDR3 DNA is TGTGCCAGCAGCCCGGTACGGACTGAAGCTTTCTTT. This translates into CASSPVRTEAFF.